The T cell receptor beta chain under discussion was sequenced for a study of T cell responses to AZD1222 COVID-19 vaccine. Notes on the study in general: Repertoire samples came only from after the peak T cell response. Dominant CD4 TCR responses targeted spike regions 160-218 and 743-854. Recipients of two AZD1222 doses showed rising Spike-specific TCR breadth and depth. Unmutated variant regions reportedly attract nearly half of all spike-specific TCRs.

As to this clone: Its antigen is still unknown.

The protocol was immunoSEQ multiplex PCR, while the TCRdb copy is restricted to in-frame clones and leaves out a portion. The profile shows about 130,000 clones, 90% of them singletons. The CDR3 contains 18 residues. The ends were cut back, 4 bases at V and 1 base at J, with 24 bases in the middle. Per the germline V gene, CDR1 is SGHNT and CDR2 is YYREEE (reference sequence). The source was peripheral blood, collected on day 0 of AZD1222 vaccination. The receptor was derived from an adult in good health. This chain joins TRBV5-4 and TRBJ2-7; D is tentatively TRBD1 or TRBD2 (5 bases each). CDR3 amino acids: CASSETGTYKPTSYEQYF. The CDR3 DNA is TGTGCCAGCAGCGAGACCGGGACCTATAAACCCACTTCCTACGAGCAGTACTTC.